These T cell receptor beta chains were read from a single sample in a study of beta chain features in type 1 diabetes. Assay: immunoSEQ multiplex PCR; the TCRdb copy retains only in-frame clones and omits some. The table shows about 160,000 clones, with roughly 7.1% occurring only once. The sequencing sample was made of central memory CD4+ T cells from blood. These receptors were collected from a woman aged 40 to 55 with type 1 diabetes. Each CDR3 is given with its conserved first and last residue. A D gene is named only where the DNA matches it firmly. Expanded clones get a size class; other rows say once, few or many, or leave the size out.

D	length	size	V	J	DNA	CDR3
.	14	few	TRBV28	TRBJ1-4	TGTGCCAGCAGTCAAAGGGGGGGCGAAGAAAAACTGTTTTTT	CASSQRGGEEKLFF
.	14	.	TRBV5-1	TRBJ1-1	TGCGCCAGCAGCTTCGGTCAGGGGCCCACTGAAGCTTTCTTT	CASSFGQGPTEAFF
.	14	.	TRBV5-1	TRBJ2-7	TGCGCCAGCAGCCTCCACAGGGACTCCTACGAGCAGTACTTC	CASSLHRDSYEQYF
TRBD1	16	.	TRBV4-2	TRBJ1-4	TGTGCCAGCAGCCAAGACCGGGACAGTCGTAATGAAAAACTGTTTTTT	CASSQDRDSRNEKLFF
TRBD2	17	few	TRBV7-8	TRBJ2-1	TGTGCCAGCAGCAAGGGACTAGCGGGAGGCTTCTACAATGAGCAGTTCTTC	CASSKGLAGGFYNEQFF
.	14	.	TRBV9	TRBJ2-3	TGTGCCAGCAGCGTACTGGGGGCCACAGATACGCAGTATTTT	CASSVLGATDTQYF
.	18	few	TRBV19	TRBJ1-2	TGTGCCAGTTGGAGAACCCCGGACGGCCCGGAGGGGAACTATGGCTACACCTTC	CASWRTPDGPEGNYGYTF
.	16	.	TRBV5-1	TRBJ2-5	TGCGCCAGCAGCTTGGCGGGCGGGGCGAACCAAGAGACCCAGTACTTC	CASSLAGGANQETQYF
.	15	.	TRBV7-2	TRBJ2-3	TGTGCCAGCAGCCTACAGGGTGTTGCCACAGATACGCAGTATTTT	CASSLQGVATDTQYF
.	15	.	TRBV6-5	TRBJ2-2	TGTGCCAGCAGTTACAGCAATCCGAACACCGGGGAGCTGTTTTTT	CASSYSNPNTGELFF
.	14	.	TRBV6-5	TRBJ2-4	TGTGCCAGCAGAACAGGGAAGGCCAAAAACATTCAGTACTTC	CASRTGKAKNIQYF
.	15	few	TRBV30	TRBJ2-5	TGTGCCTGGAGTGTATCCGGACAGGGAGGGGAGACCCAGTACTTC	CAWSVSGQGGETQYF
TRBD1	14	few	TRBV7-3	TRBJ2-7	TGTGCCAGCCCCTCACAGGGGAACTCCTACGAGCAGTACTTC	CASPSQGNSYEQYF
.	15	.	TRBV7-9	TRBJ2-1	TGTGCCAGCAGCTTAGAAGTAGGTCGTACTAGTATACAGTTCTTC	CASSLEVGRTSIQFF
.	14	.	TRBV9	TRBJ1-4	TGTGCCAGCAGCGTAGAATTTGGGGGGGGAAAACTGTTTTTT	CASSVEFGGGKLFF
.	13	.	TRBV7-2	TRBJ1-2	TGTGCCAGCAGCTTAGCGCGGGATTCTGGCTACACCTTC	CASSLARDSGYTF
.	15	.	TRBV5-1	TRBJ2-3	TGCGCCAGCAGCTTGACGGCCAGGGGCACAGATACGCAGTATTTT	CASSLTARGTDTQYF
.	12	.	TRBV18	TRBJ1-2	TGTGCCAGCTCACCGTGGGGAGGCTGGAGGCCCTTC	CASSPWGGWRPF
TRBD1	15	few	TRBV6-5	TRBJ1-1	TGTGCCAGCAGTCTCGGACAGGGCGGGAACACTGAAGCTTTCTTT	CASSLGQGGNTEAFF
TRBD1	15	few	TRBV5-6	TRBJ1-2	TGTGCCAGCAGCTTGAGTCCGGACAGGATGGGTGGCTACACCTTC	CASSLSPDRMGGYTF
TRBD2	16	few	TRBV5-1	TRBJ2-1	TGCGCCAGCAGCCCCCGCCTAGCGGGGGGTATCTATGAGCAGTTCTTC	CASSPRLAGGIYEQFF
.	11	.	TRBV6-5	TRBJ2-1	TGTGCCAGCAGGTCAGGTGGCGAGCAGTTCTTC	CASRSGGEQFF
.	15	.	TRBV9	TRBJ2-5	TGTGCCAGCAGCGTTTCTAGCGCATTGCAAGAGACCCAGTACTTC	CASSVSSALQETQYF
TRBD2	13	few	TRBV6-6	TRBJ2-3	TGTGCCAGCAGCCCTGGGGGGGTAGATACGCAGTATTTT	CASSPGGVDTQYF
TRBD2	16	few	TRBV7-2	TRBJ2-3	TGTGCCAGCAGCTTATCGACAGCGGGAGGGAGGAATACGCAGTATTTT	CASSLSTAGGRNTQYF
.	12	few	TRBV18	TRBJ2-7	TGTGCCAGCTCACCGGACAGAAGGGAGCAGTACTTC	CASSPDRREQYF
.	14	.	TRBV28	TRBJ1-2	TGTGCCCCATCGCCACAGGCGACGAACTATGGCTACACCTTC	CAPSPQATNYGYTF
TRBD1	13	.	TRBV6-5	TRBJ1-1	TGTGCCAGCAGGTATACAGGGGGCACTGAAGCTTTCTTT	CASRYTGGTEAFF
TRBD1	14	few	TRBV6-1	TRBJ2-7	TGTGCCAGCAGTCTGACAGGGATGGACTACGAGCAGTACTTC	CASSLTGMDYEQYF
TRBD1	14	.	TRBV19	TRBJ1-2	TGTGCCAGTACCCCGACAGGGGGCGGCTATGGCTACACCTTC	CASTPTGGGYGYTF
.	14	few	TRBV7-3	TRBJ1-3	TGTGCCAGCAGCATGGACAGCTCTGGAAACACCATATATTTT	CASSMDSSGNTIYF
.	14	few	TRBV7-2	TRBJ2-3	TGTGCCAGCAGCCCACAGGGAAACACAGATACGCAGTATTTT	CASSPQGNTDTQYF
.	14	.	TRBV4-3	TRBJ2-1	TGCGCCAGCAGCCAGGGAGGGGGGCAGGTTGAGCAGTTCTTC	CASSQGGGQVEQFF
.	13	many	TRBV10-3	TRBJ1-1	TGTGCCATCAGTGAGTCCGGGGGGGAAAAAGCTTTCTTT	CAISESGGEKAFF
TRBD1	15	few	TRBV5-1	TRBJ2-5	TGCGCCAGCAGCTATTATCGACAGGGGGCGCGGGAGCAGTACTTC	CASSYYRQGAREQYF
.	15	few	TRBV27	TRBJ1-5	TGTGCCTCCCAAGGGCGACAGTCGTCGAATCAGCCCCAGCATTTT	CASQGRQSSNQPQHF
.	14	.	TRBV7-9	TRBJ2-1	TGTGCCAGCAGCCCCCCGACCCTAGTAAATGAGCAGTTCTTC	CASSPPTLVNEQFF